The 4 T cell receptor beta chains reported below all come from one sample, sequenced in a study of T cells in Graves' hyperthyroidism and ophthalmopathy. The TCR beta CDR3 regions underwent amplification using RNA transcripts as the source. Carried out on the TCR CDR3, a first-round RT-PCR used the HTBI primer set. TCRdb reprocessed the multiplex PCR reads via MiXCR and lists one record per CDR3 protein. This table holds roughly 640,000 distinct CDR3 sequences, roughly 15% found once. The sequencing sample was made of blood. The receptor source for this set is a woman aged 40 to 50 with Graves' ophthalmopathy.

In this sample, this clonotype turned up many times. This rearrangement joins TRBV28 to TRBJ2-7; 8 bases map to TRBD2. This CDR3 contains 13 residues. V lost 7 bases, J lost 2 bases, and 4 bases stayed unmatched. From germline, CDR1 is MDHEN and CDR2 SYDVKM. The CDR3 bases are TGTGCCAGCAAAGCGGGAGACGCCTACGAGCAGTACTTC. It encodes CASKAGDAYEQYF.

V is TRBV20-1 and J is TRBJ1-2; 10 bases fit TRBD1. Germline V gene sequence: CDR1 DFQATT, CDR2 SNEGSKA (reference sequence). This CDR3 has 18 amino acids. V shed 3 bases, J shed 3 bases, and the junction held 16 bases outside the gene matches. CDR3 nucleotide sequence: TGCAGTGCTAGGTTTTCGGGACAGGGGACCCTCGGGCACTATGGCTACACCTTC. It yields the protein CSARFSGQGTLGHYGYTF.

This clonotype was counted at least ten times. CDR3 region: CASSPTGNQPQHF. CDR3 bases: TGTGCCAGCAGCCCAACAGGGAATCAGCCCCAGCATTTT. V is TRBV18 and J is TRBJ1-5; tentatively, D is TRBD1 (6 bases). CDR3 size: 13 residues. Germline V gene lookup returns CDR1 KGHSH and CDR2 LQKENI. The V gene lost 8 bases and the J gene lost 4 bases, with 12 bases spanning the gap. Full variable domain (remainder filled in from reference TRBV18 and TRBJ1-5): NAGVMQNPRHLVRRRGQEARLRCSPMKGHSHVYWYRQLPEEGLKFMVYLQKENIIDESGMPKERFSAEFPKEGPSILRIQQVVRGDSAAYFCASSPTGNQPQHFGDGTRLSIL.

This clonotype appeared many times. V and J are TRBV12-3 or TRBV12-4 and TRBJ1-5; possible D gene TRBD1, 6 bases. CDR3 length: 14 residues. V was cut by 8 bases and J by 7 bases, with 18 bases left in between. Here the CDR3 DNA reads TGTGCCAGCGCTTTGGGGGCCCTCGGGCAGCCCCAGCATTTT. Encoded protein: CASALGALGQPQHF.